This T cell receptor (beta chain) is drawn from a study of vaccination and CD4 T cells after COVID-19 (dated by TCRdb to about 2022). Context from the whole study: Convalescent patients had a positive SARS-CoV-2 result on nasal swab PCR, and of these patients, under ten had mild disease and one had severe disease. As controls, cultures received a CEFX viral epitope pool (the positive control), an HIV-1 Nef peptide pool (the negative control), or no peptide at all. Post-vaccine blood samples were taken a median of approximately 70 days after the second vaccine dose, with a range of roughly 14 to 250 days. Six males and four females were included in the convalescent cohort, with two Hispanic individuals, seven Caucasians, two Asians and one multiracial person represented. In ten to eleven COVID-19 convalescent patients and a handful of infection-naive healthy vaccine recipients, the spike-specific CD4+ TCR repertoire before mRNA vaccination was compared with the repertoire after mRNA vaccination. Each participant got two doses of either the Pfizer-BioNTech BNT162b2 vaccine (n=8) or the Moderna mRNA-1273 vaccine (n=2). Post-COVID blood samples from convalescent patients were collected a median of about 100 days after diagnosis, with a range of roughly 30 to 170 days. For stimulating the cultures, overlapping spike peptide pools were used, derived from SARS-CoV-2 as well as from the common cold coronaviruses HCoV-NL63, HCoV-OC43 and HCoV-229E.

Library construction relied on PCR. DNA from cultured CD4+ T cells underwent TCR sequencing with the Oncomine TCR Beta short-read assay at the Johns Hopkins FTIC core. The QIAamp micro DNA kit was used to extract genomic DNA from the cultured CD4+ T cells. Oncomine TCR Beta libraries from cultured CD4+ T cells were pooled with unique dual indexes and sequenced on an Illumina iSeq 100. For the original study's pipeline: Non-productive sequences were removed, and CDR3s not starting with C, not ending with F or W, or shorter than 7 amino acids were discarded. The MANAFEST web application identified antigen-specific clonotypes by comparing peptide-stimulated wells against reference wells and other culture wells. For a clone to be called positive, the clone needed an FDR below 0.05, an odds ratio above 5, and a productive frequency above 0.1% in at least two of three replicate wells. A clonotype was classed as cross-reactive if the clonotype showed significant expansion both in SARS-CoV-2 spike wells and in at least one common cold coronavirus spike condition. Levenshtein distances (stringdist) and unrooted phylogenetic trees (ape) in R version 3.6.1 were used to assess CDR3 homology. The raw public reads went through TCRdb reprocessing: fastp at Q25, MiXCR clone calling, in-frame beta chains kept. Records with the same CDR3 protein are collapsed into one entry carrying the most frequent genes and DNA. Here the V and J calls rest on TCRdb's processing, not on the authors' analysis. This sample holds about 20,000 distinct CDR3 sequences; 40% to 55% were observed only once. The top ten hold 2.5% to 3% of the sample.

This clonotype was found a few times. Its antigen remains undetermined. The sample holds no much larger clone one base away, and base qualities are not on file. Per the publication, the treatment or condition label means: approximately nine-day PBMC culture with coronavirus spike peptide pools or control peptides (ViraFEST assay). The ViraFEST assay, used in the study, expanded antigen-specific T cells with peptide pools and then identified the expanded clonotypes through TCR sequencing. The positive SARS-CoV-2 PCR tests of the convalescent patients were dated from March to December 2020, before the Alpha, Beta and Delta variants emerged in the United States. More than 1.5 million PBMCs per well were cultured in IMDM with roughly 5% human AB serum and 8.5 to 10 IU/ml IL-2, plus 10 ug/ml peptide pools. On days 3 and 7, half of the culture medium was replaced with fresh IL-2-containing medium. Once the cells had been in culture for about 10 days, the EasySep CD4+ T cell isolation kit was used to isolate CD4+ T cells by negative selection. Ficoll-Paque Plus gradient centrifugation was used to isolate PBMCs from whole blood, and the isolated PBMCs were then either used fresh or cryopreserved at -140C. Culture conditions were generally each tested in triplicate wells.

Cut back by 5 bases and 1 base, the V and J ends lie 14 bases apart. The CDR3 numbers 15 residues from cysteine through phenylalanine. Left in the record is the CDR3 DNA by itself, 45 bases read in frame from the first base. The germline V gene sets CDR1 to SGHTA and CDR2 to FQGNSA. General findings and caveats noted by the study authors: Among the post-vaccine SARS-CoV-2-reactive clones in convalescent patients, a median around 90% showed up only after vaccination, which suggests vaccine-specific priming. Nearly all vaccine-specific clones in convalescent patients (304 of 307) were mono-reactive for SARS-CoV-2 spike rather than cross-reactive with common cold coronaviruses. The median number of SARS-CoV-2-reactive clonotypes rose from roughly 20 after infection to roughly 38 after vaccination, but the change was not significant. The number of convalescent patients in the study was relatively small, and the study did not examine early timepoints following natural infection.

This receptor was taken from a human donor who had recovered from COVID-19. The chain couples TRBV7-2 to TRBJ1-2; a weak D assignment points to TRBD1 (6 bases agree). This specimen consisted of CD4+ T cells from blood, cultured in vitro, obtained after SARS-CoV-2 vaccination. The DNA reads as follows: TGTGCCAGCAGCGGAAACAGGGAGCTTAACTATGGCTACACCTTC. It is translated as CASSGNRELNYGYTF.